This TCR beta chain was observed in a study of cytomegalovirus exposure and HLA in healthy donors. Here immunoSEQ multiplex PCR was the method, and the copy in TCRdb shows in-frame clones only, minus some. The top ten clones hold 1% to 1.5% of a sample with about 130,000 clones, around 94% of them seen once. Donors were drawn from the approximately 120-subject validation cohort, separate from the 666-subject first cohort. This sequence originates from a woman aged 18-29 years in good health and CMV-seronegative. Sequenced sample: PBMCs.

Here the CDR3 reads CASSVRETQYF. The CDR3 nucleotides read TGTGCCAGCAGTGTTAGAGAGACCCAGTACTTC. The genes are TRBV28 and TRBJ2-5, with D hard to call. Germline V gene data show CDR1 as MDHEN and CDR2 as SYDVKM. The CDR3 covers 11 residues. Trimming removed 5 bases at V and 4 bases at J, with 5 bases between.